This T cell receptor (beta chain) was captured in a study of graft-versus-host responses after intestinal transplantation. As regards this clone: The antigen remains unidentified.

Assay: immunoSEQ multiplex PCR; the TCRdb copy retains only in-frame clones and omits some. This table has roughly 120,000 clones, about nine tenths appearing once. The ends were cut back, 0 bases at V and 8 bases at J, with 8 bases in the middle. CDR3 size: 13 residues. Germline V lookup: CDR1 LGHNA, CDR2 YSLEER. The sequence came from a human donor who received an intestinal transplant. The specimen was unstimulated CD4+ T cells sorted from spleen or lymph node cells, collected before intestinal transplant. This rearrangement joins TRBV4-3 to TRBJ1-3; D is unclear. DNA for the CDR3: TGCGCCAGCAGCCAAGATCTACGAGACACCATATATTTT. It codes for CASSQDLRDTIYF.